This T cell receptor (beta chain) was found in a study of T cell changes during pregnancy in multiple sclerosis. CDR1 and CDR2 (germline): SGHVS, FNYEAQ. Trimming removed 5 bases at V and 0 bases at J, with 11 bases between. The CDR3 consists of 15 residues. Data came from immunoSEQ multiplex PCR; TCRdb stores just in-frame clones and leaves some out. The sample contains 65,000 to 80,000 clones, over 75% of which appear only once. The rearrangement uses TRBV7-6 and TRBJ1-3; a possible D gene is TRBD1 (5 bases). The sequence came from a female donor with multiple sclerosis, enrolled in a pregnancy study. The source was peripheral blood, collected in the third trimester of pregnancy. The CDR3, as DNA: TGTGCCAGCAGCACCTGGACATCCTCTGGAAACACCATATATTTT. Its protein is CASSTWTSSGNTIYF.